This TCR beta chain appears in the sequencing data of a study of shared clonotypes between healthy human individuals (TCRdb year 2020). Regarding the study in general: A couple of women and three men aged 18 to 49 years were included in the cohort. For each donor, CD4 naive and CD4 memory were each run on three plates, CD8 naive on two plates, and CD8 memory on one plate. To estimate repertoire size and how much clonotypes are shared between individuals, the study performed deep sequencing of blood TCR repertoires from a few healthy adults. To increase sequencing depth and limit assay-specific biases, different laboratories used diverse techniques to prepare libraries and sequence TCR repertoires. Each donor's leukapheresis produced roughly between about 0.9 and 9.5 billion PBMCs.

Using the deep immunoSEQ assay, TCR CDR3 regions were amplified from genomic DNA by multiplex PCR. Extracted genomic DNA from each cell subset was distributed evenly across all wells of several immunoSEQ 96-well plates, and each plate was treated as a replicate. For sorted subsets, about 220 ng of genomic DNA, equivalent to around 31,000 T cell genomes, went into each replicate PCR. Purified libraries were measured with a Qubit 3.0 fluorometer, size-checked on a Bioanalyzer 2100, and measured again with the KAPA Library Quantification kit. Every immunoSEQ 96-well plate was sequenced on a separate single-read 150-cycle Illumina NextSeq 550 flow cell. From the authors' description of their analysis: The immunoSEQ output contained only junctional sequences without quality scores, so filtering could not match that applied to full-length reads. To assign V/J genes and CDR3, sequences were annotated against IMGT germline references using PyIR, a Python wrapper for IgBLAST v1.9. Any read was removed if the V/J assignment was weak (E-value above 1e-6), the CDR3 was missing, or the read contained stop codons, out-of-frame junctions, or ambiguous translated residues. V3J clonotypes were defined as sequences sharing the same inferred V gene, J gene, and CDR3 amino acid sequence. The percentage overlap between two repertoires was calculated by dividing the number of shared unique clonotypes by the size of the smaller repertoire. Richness of each repertoire was evaluated using RTK rarefaction, the Chao1 estimator, and Recon v2.1 estimates of unobserved clonotypes. For all TCRbeta clonotypes obtained by the gDNA method from four donors, generation probabilities were computed with OLGA. TCRdb stores this immuneACCESS table with in-frame sequences only. Part of the clones is absent; in the studies checked, under half of the shortfall reflects unresolved V genes, and no reason is known for the rest. That table gives V, J and clone size, and the DNA gave D and trimming. This sample gives some 740,000 clones in total; around 93% of them show up just once. In total, the top ten clones hold around 24% of the sample.

A distance of 8 bases separates the germline ends of V and J, which lose 0 bases and 0 bases respectively. CDR1 SGHAT and CDR2 FQNNGV were looked up in the germline V gene. The CDR3 spans 15 residues, from the cysteine through the phenylalanine. The kept DNA is CDR3 alone, 45 bases in frame from the first base. Overall study outcomes, separate from this receptor: Rarefaction of sorted-subset datasets indicated incomplete sequencing despite the large sequencing depth. Compared with non-shared clonotypes, clonotypes shared by all four sorted-subset donors had higher generation probabilities. Because the study included a small number of donors, the genetic and exposure-history diversity represented was limited. Approximately 5% of naive CD4, roughly 3.5% of naive CD8, roughly 2.4% of memory CD4, and around 0.4% of memory CD8 clonotypes were shared across a few donors. Sampling was restricted to blood, and TCR repertoires in tissues likely differ from the TCR repertoires found in blood. Estimated clonotype richness was generally larger for naive than for memory subsets. Pairwise subsampling indicated that sequencing depth was expected to affect the degree of clonotype sharing among donors.

Worth noting for this clone: What antigen it recognizes has not been identified. No clone much larger than this one lies a single base away; base qualities are absent.

CD8 naive samples were obtained by positive selection for CCR7 among CD45RO-negative cells, yielding a CD45RA+CCR7+ population from which TemRA cells were excluded. Donors were healthy HIV-negative adults with no recently reported acute infections or vaccinations. Every donor was a Caucasian adult living in Nashville, Tennessee, USA. Blood was obtained by leukapheresis, after which PBMCs were separated by Ficoll-Histopaque density gradient centrifugation and cryopreserved in liquid nitrogen vapor phase. Analytical flow cytometry was used to check the purity and quantity of every magnetically sorted T cell population. Genomic DNA was isolated from each sorted fraction and quantified by UV absorbance on a Nanodrop 2000c.

The sequenced sample was naive CD8+ T cells sorted from blood. What the cell subset or site label conveys for this sample: CD45RA+CCR7+. This sequence originates from a man aged 25 to 45 in good health. The rearrangement combines TRBV11-2 with TRBJ1-1; matching of 5 bases hints at TRBD1 as the D gene. CDR3 protein: CASSLDGAVNTEAFF. The bases read TGTGCCAGCAGCTTAGACGGGGCCGTGAACACTGAAGCTTTCTTT.